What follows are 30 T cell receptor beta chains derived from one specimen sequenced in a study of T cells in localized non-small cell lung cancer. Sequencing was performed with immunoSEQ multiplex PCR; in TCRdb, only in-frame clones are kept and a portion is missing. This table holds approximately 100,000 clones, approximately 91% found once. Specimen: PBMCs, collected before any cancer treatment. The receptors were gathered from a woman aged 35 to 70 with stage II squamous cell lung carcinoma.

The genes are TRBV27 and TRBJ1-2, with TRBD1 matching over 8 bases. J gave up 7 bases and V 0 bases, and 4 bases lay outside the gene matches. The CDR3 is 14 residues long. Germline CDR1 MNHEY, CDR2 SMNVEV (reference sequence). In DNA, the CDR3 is TGTGCCAGCAGTTTATCGAGGACAGGGACTGGCTACACCTTC. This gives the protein CASSLSRTGTGYTF.

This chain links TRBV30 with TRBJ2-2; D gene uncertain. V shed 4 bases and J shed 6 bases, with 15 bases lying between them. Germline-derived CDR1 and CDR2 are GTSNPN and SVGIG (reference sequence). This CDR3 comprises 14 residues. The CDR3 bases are TGTGCCTGGACCCGAGACACCTTCTCCGGGGAGCTGTTTTTT. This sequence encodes CAWTRDTFSGELFF.

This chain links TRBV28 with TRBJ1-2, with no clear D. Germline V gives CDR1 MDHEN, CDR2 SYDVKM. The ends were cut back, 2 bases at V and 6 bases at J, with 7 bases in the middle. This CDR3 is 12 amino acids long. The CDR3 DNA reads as TGTGCCAGCAGTTTAGGATCCCATGGCTACACCTTC. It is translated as CASSLGSHGYTF.

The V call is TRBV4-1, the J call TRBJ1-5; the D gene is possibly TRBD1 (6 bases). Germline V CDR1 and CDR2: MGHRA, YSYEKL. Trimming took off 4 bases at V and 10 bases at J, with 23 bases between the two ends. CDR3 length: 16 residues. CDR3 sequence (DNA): TGCGCCAGCAGCCCGGGGGGGACATGGAACGGAGAACCCCAGCATTTT. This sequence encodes CASSPGGTWNGEPQHF.

CDR3 residues: CASSSFYEQYF. CDR3 bases: TGTGCCAGCAGCTCCTTCTACGAGCAGTACTTC. V is TRBV5-6 and J is TRBJ2-7; D not resolved. Trimming cost V 3 bases and J 3 bases, with 4 bases left between them. This CDR3 has 11 residues. CDR1 is SGHDT and CDR2 is YYEEEE in the germline V gene.

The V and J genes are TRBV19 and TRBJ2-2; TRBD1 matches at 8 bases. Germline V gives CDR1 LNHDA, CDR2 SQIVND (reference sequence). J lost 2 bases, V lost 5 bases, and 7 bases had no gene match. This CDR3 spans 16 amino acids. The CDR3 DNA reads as TGTGCCAGTAGTTCGACCGGGACAGGAAACACCGGGGAGCTGTTTTTT. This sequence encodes CASSSTGTGNTGELFF.

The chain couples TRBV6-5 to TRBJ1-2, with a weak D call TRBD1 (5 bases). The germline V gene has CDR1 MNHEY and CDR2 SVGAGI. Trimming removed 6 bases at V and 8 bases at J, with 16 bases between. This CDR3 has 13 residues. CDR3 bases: TGTGCCAGCAGCTCCCCCGACAGACGGGGCTACACCTTC. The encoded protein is CASSSPDRRGYTF.

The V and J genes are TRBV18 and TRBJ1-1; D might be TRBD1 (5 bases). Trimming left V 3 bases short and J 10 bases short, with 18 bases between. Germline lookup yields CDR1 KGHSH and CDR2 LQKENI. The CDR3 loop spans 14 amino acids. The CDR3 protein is CASSPMGGSQRAFF. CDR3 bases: TGTGCCAGCTCACCGATGGGGGGGAGCCAGAGAGCTTTCTTT. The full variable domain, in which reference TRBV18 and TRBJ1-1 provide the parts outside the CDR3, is NAGVMQNPRHLVRRRGQEARLRCSPMKGHSHVYWYRQLPEEGLKFMVYLQKENIIDESGMPKERFSAEFPKEGPSILRIQQVVRGDSAAYFCASSPMGGSQRAFFGQGTRLTVV.

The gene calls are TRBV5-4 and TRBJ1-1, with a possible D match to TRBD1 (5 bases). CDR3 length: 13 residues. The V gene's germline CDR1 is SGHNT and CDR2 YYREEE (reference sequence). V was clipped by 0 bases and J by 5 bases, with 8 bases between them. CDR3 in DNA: TGTGCCAGCAGCTTGGGAGGGACGACTGAAGCTTTCTTT. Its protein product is CASSLGGTTEAFF.

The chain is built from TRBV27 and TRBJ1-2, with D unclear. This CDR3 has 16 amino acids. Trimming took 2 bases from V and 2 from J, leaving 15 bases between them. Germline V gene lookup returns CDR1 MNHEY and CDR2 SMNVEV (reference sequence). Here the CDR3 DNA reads TGTGCCAGCAGTTTAGGTCGGGGATTACTGAACTATGGCTACACCTTC. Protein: CASSLGRGLLNYGYTF.

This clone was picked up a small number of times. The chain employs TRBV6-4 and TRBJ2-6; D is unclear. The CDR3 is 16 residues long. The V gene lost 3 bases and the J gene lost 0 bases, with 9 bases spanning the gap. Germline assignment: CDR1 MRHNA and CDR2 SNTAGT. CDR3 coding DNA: TGTGCCAGCAGTGAGACGGAGAGCTCTGGGGCCAACGTCCTGACTTTC. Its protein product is CASSETESSGANVLTF.

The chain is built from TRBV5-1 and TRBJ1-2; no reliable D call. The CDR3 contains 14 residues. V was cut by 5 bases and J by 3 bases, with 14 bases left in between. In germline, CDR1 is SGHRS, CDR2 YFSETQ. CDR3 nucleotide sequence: TGCGCCAGCAGGTATGCCGGGAGAGACTATGGCTACACCTTC. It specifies CASRYAGRDYGYTF.

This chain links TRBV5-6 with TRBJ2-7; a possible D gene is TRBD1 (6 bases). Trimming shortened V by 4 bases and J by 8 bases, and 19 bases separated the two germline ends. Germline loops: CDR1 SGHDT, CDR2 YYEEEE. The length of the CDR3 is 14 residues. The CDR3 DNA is TGTGCCAGCAGCCCCCCGACAGGAGCCGCCCAGCAGTACTTC. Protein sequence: CASSPPTGAAQQYF.

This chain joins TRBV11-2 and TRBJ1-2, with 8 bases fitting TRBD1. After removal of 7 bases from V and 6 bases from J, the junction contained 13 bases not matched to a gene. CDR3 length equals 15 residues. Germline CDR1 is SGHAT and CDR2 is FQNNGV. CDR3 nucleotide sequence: TGTGCCAGCACCCTCTCCCCGGGACAGGTCGATGGCTACACCTTC. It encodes CASTLSPGQVDGYTF. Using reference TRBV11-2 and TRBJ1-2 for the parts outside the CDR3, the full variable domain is EAGVAQSPRYKIIEKRQSVAFWCNPISGHATLYWYQQILGQGPKLLIQFQNNGVVDDSQLPKDRFSAERLKGVDSTLKIQPAKLEDSAVYLCASTLSPGQVDGYTFGSGTRLTVV.

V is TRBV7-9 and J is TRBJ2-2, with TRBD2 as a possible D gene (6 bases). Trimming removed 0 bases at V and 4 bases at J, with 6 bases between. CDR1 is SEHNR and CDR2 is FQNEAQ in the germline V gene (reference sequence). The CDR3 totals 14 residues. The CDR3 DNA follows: TGTGCCAGCAGCTTAGCAGCGGGCACCGGGGAGCTGTTTTTT. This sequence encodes CASSLAAGTGELFF.

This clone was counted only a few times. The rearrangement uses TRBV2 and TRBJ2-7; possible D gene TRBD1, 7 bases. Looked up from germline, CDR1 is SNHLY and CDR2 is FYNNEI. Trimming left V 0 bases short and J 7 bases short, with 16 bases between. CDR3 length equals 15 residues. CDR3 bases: TGTGCCAGCAGTGAAGCGTCGGGAGCAGGGGGTGAGCAGTACTTC. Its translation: CASSEASGAGGEQYF.

The CDR3 region is CASSLEGANTEAFF. The CDR3 region has the DNA TGTGCCAGTAGTCTGGAGGGGGCGAATACTGAAGCTTTCTTT. V is TRBV19 and J is TRBJ1-1, with 7 nucleotides matching TRBD1. Trimming removed 5 bases from V and 5 bases from J; junction bases left unmatched: 8. The CDR3 has 14 amino acids. CDR1 is LNHDA and CDR2 is SQIVND in the germline V gene (reference sequence).

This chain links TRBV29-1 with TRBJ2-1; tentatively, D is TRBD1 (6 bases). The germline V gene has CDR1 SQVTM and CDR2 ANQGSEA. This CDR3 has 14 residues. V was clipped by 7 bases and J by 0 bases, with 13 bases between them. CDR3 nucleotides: TGCAGCGGGGGGCGGGCCGGCTCCTACAATGAGCAGTTCTTC. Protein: CSGGRAGSYNEQFF.

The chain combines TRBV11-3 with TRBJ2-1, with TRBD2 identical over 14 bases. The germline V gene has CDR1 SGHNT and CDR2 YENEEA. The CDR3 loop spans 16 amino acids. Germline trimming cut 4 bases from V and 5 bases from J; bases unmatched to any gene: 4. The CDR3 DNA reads TGTGCCAGCAGCTCACCGGGACTAGCGGGGGACAATGAGCAGTTCTTC. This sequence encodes CASSSPGLAGDNEQFF.

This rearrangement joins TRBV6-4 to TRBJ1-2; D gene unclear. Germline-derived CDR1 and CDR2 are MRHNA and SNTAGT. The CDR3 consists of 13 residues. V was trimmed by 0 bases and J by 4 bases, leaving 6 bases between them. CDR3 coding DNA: TGTGCCAGCAGTGACTCGAGCGGCTATGGCTACACCTTC. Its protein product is CASSDSSGYGYTF.

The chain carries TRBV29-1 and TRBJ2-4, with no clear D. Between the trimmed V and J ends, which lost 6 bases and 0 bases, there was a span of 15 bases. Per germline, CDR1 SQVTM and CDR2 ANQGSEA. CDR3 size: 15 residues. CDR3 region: CSVADLQKAKNIQYF. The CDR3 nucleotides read TGCAGCGTCGCAGACTTACAGAAAGCCAAAAACATTCAGTACTTC.

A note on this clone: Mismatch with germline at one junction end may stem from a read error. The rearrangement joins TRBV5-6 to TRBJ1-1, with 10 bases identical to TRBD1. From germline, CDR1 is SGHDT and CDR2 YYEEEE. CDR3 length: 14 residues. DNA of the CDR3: TGTGCCAGCAGGTTGGGGTGGGGGACAGGGGAGGCTTTCTTT. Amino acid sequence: CASRLGWGTGEAFF.

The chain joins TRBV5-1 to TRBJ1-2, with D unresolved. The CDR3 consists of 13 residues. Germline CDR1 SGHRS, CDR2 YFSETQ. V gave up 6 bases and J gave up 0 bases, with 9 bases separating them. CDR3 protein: CASTQNTNYGYTF. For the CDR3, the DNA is TGCGCCAGCACACAGAATACTAACTATGGCTACACCTTC.

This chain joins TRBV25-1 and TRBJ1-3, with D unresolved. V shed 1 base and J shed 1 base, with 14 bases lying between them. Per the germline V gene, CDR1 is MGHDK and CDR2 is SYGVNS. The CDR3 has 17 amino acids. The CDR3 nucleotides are TGTGCCAGCAGTGAATTAGGCGGCTCTCCGTCTGGAAACACCATATATTTT. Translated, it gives CASSELGGSPSGNTIYF.

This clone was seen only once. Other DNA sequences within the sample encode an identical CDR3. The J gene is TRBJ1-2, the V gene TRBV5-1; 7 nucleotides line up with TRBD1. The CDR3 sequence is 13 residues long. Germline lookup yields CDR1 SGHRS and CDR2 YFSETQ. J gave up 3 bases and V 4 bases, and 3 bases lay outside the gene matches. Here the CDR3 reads CASSPDRDYGYTF. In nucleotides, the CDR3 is TGCGCCAGCAGCCCTGACAGGGACTATGGCTACACCTTC.

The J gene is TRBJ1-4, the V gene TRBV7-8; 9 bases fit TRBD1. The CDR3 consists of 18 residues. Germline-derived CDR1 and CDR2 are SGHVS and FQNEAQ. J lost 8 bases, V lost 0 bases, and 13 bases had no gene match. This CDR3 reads CASSLAVLGQGGWEKLFF. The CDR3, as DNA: TGTGCCAGCAGCTTAGCGGTATTGGGACAGGGAGGATGGGAAAAACTGTTTTTT.

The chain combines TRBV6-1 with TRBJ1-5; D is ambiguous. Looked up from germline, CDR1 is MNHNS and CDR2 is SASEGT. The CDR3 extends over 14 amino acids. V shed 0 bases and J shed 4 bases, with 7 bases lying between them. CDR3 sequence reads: CASSEAPSNQPQHF. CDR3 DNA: TGTGCCAGCAGTGAAGCGCCCTCTAATCAGCCCCAGCATTTT.

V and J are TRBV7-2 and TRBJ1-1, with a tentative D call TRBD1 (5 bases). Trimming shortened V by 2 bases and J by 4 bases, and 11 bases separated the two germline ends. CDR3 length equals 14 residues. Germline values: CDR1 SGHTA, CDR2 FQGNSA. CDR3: CASSLQGGSTEAFF. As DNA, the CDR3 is TGTGCCAGCAGCTTACAGGGCGGCTCCACTGAAGCTTTCTTT.

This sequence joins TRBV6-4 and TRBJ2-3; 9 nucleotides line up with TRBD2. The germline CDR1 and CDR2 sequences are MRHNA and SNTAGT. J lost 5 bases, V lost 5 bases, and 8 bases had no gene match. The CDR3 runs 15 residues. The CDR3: CASSLSGGLGDTQYF. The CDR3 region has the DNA TGTGCCAGCAGTTTGAGCGGGGGGCTGGGAGATACGCAGTATTTT.

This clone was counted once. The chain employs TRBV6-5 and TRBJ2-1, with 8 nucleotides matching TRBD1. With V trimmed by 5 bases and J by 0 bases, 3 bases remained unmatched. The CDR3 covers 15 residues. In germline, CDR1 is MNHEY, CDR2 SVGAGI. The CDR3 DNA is TGTGCCAGCAGTACAGGGGGGAGCTCCTACAATGAGCAGTTCTTC. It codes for CASSTGGSSYNEQFF.